Sequencing of this TCR beta chain was carried out in a study of blood T cell repertoires in COVID-19. Overall study context: COVID-19 samples collected from the United States, Italy and Spain covered acute and convalescent phases. From T cells, B-cell-depleted T cells, or PBMCs came the material, which was cDNA or gDNA.

The assay was immunoSEQ multiplex PCR, and TCRdb's table has in-frame clones only and misses some. The repertoire consists of around 100,000 clones, with about nine tenths occurring once and the leading ten covering 4.5% to 5.5%. The CDR3 is made up of 15 amino acids. Trimming removed 6 bases at V and 3 bases at J, with 14 bases between. Per the germline V gene, CDR1 is MNHEY and CDR2 is SVGEGT. This receptor was identified in a man aged 55 to 70 with COVID-19, enrolled during active disease. The rearrangement links TRBV6-2 or TRBV6-3 to TRBJ1-4, with D perhaps TRBD1 (5 bases). Sequenced: peripheral blood. The CDR3 nucleotides are TGTGCCAGCAGCCGCCGGCCGGGGGCTAATGAAAAACTGTTTTTT. Its protein product is CASSRRPGANEKLFF.